Listed here is a single T cell receptor beta chain. Its antigen is not identified. The junction does not match germline at one end; this may be a read error. This sample was taken from a study of CD8 T cells in Susac syndrome. The overall study: Treatment status at blood draw for the Susac syndrome patients was therapy-naive, corticosteroids, or intravenous immunoglobulin alone.

CD8+ and CD4+ T cells circulating in blood were sequenced for TCR beta. The RNA input was about 0.45 to 1 ug, and it was reverse transcribed with random hexamers. TCRdb redid the calling of the immunoSEQ multiplex PCR reads with MiXCR, one entry per CDR3 protein. The sample includes tens of thousands of distinct CDR3 sequences, roughly 91% of them seen just once. The CDR3 totals 11 residues. Germline V gene lookup returns CDR1 DFQATT and CDR2 SNEGSKA (reference sequence). Findings and caveats of the study: Expansion of clones was not seen in the CD4+ T cell repertoires of Susac syndrome.

The clonotype originates from a human donor with Susac syndrome. The chain joins TRBV20-1 to TRBJ2-1; unclear D gene. Sequences were obtained from CD4+ T cells from PBMCs. CDR3 DNA: TGCAGTCCTAGATTGGGTGGTGAGCAGTTCTTC. This gives the protein CSPRLGGEQFF.